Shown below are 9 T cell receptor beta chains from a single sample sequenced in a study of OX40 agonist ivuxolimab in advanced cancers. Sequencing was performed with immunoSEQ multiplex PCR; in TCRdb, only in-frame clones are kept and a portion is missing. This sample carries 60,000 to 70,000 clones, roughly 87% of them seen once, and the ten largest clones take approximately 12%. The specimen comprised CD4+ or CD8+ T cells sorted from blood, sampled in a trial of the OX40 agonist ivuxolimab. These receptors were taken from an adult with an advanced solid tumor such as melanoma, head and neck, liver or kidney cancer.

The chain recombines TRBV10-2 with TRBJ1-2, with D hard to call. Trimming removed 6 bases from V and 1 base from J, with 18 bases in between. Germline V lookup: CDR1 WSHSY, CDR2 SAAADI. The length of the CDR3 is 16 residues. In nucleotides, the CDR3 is TGCGCCAGCAGAGGACCCTCGGAGGGCTTTAACTATGGCTACACCTTC. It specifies CASRGPSEGFNYGYTF.

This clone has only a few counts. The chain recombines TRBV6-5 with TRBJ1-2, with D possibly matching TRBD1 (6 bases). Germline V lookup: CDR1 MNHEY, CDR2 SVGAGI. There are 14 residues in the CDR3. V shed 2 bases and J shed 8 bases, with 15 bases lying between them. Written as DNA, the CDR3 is TGTGCCAGCAGTTACGGGACACCGGCGGGAGGCTACACCTTC. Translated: CASSYGTPAGGYTF.

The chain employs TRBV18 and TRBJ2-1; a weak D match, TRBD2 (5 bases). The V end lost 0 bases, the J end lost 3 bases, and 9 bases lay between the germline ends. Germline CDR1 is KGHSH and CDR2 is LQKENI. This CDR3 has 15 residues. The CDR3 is CASSPPGADYNEQFF. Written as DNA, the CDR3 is TGTGCCAGCTCACCACCGGGAGCTGACTACAATGAGCAGTTCTTC. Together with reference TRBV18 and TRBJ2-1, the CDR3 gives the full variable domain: NAGVMQNPRHLVRRRGQEARLRCSPMKGHSHVYWYRQLPEEGLKFMVYLQKENIIDESGMPKERFSAEFPKEGPSILRIQQVVRGDSAAYFCASSPPGADYNEQFFGPGTRLTVL.

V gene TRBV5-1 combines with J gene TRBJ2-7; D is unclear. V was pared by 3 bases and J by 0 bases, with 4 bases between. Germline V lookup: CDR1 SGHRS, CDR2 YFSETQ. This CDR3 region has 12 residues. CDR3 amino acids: CASSSTSYEQYF. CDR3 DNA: TGCGCCAGCAGCTCGACCTCCTACGAGCAGTACTTC.

The CDR3 nucleotides are TGTGCCTCAAAACTAGCCAACTCCTACGAGCAGTACTTC. This sequence encodes CASKLANSYEQYF. The V gene is TRBV10-3, the J gene TRBJ2-7; possibly TRBD2 for D (6 bases). The length of the CDR3 is 13 residues. Germline loops: CDR1 ENHRY, CDR2 SYGVKD. With 11 bases removed from V and 0 bases from J, the gap between germline ends came to 14 bases.

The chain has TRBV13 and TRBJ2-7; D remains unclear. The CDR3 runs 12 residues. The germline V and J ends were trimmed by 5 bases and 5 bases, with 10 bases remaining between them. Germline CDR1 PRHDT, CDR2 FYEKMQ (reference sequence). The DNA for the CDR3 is TGTGCCAGCAGCGTTCGTGTGGACGAGCAGTACTTC. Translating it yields CASSVRVDEQYF.

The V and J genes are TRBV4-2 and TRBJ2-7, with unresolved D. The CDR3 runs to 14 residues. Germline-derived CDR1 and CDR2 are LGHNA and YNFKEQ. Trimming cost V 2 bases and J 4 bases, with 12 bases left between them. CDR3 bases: TGTGCCAGCAGCCAAAGATCCTGGGATTACGAGCAGTACTTC. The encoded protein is CASSQRSWDYEQYF.

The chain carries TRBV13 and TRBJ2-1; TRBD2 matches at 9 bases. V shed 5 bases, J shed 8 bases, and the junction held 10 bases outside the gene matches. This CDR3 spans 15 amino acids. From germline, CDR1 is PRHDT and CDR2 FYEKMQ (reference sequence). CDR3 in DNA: TGTGCCAGCAGCCCCGGGGTAGCGGGAGCGTATGAGCAGTTCTTC. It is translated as CASSPGVAGAYEQFF.

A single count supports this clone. The CDR3, as DNA: TGTGCCAGCAGTGAAAGTGGGGACAGATGGACTGAAGCTTTCTTT. It encodes CASSESGDRWTEAFF. V is TRBV6-1 and J is TRBJ1-1; 7 bases agree with TRBD1. V lost 2 bases to trimming and J lost 5 bases; unmatched junction nucleotides: 8. The CDR3 has 15 amino acids. Per the germline V gene, CDR1 is MNHNS and CDR2 is SASEGT.